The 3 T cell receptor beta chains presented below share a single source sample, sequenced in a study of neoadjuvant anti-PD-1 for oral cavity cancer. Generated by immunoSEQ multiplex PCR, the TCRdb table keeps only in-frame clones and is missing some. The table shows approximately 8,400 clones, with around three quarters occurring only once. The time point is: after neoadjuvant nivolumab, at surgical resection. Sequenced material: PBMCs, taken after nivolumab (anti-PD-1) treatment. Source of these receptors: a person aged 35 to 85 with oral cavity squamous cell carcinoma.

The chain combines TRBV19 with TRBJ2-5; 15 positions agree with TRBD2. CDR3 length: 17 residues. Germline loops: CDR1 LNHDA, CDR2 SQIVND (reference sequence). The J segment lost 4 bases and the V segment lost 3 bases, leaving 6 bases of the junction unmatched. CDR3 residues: CASSIRGLAGGGETQYF. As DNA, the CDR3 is TGTGCCAGTAGTATTAGGGGACTAGCGGGGGGCGGAGAGACCCAGTACTTC.

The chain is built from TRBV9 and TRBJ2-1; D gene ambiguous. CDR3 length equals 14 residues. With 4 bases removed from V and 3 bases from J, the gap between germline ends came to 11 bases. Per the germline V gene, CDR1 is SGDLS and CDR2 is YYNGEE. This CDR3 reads CASSRSPDYNEQFF. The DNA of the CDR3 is TGTGCCAGCAGCCGCAGCCCAGACTACAATGAGCAGTTCTTC.

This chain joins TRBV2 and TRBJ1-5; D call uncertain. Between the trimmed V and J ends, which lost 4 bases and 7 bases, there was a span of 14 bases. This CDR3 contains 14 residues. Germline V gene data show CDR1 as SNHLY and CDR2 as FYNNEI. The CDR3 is CASSVGPYGQPQHF. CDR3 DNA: TGTGCCAGCAGTGTAGGTCCCTACGGGCAGCCCCAGCATTTT.